This T cell receptor beta chain emerged from a study of cytomegalovirus exposure and HLA in healthy donors. CDR1 SGDLS and CDR2 YYNGEE come from the germline V gene. V was trimmed by 2 bases and J by 6 bases, leaving 9 bases between them. CDR3 length equals 13 residues. Some clones are missing from TCRdb's copy, which holds only in-frame ones; the method was immunoSEQ multiplex PCR. The profile covers about 220,000 clones, with about 89% appearing a single time and around 1% taken by the ten largest. Input material: PBMCs. The receptor was isolated from a woman younger than 30 in good health and CMV-seronegative. The chain uses TRBV9 and TRBJ2-1; no clear D. The CDR3 loop is CASSVLYPNEQFF. The CDR3 coding sequence is TGTGCCAGCAGCGTGCTCTACCCCAATGAGCAGTTCTTC.